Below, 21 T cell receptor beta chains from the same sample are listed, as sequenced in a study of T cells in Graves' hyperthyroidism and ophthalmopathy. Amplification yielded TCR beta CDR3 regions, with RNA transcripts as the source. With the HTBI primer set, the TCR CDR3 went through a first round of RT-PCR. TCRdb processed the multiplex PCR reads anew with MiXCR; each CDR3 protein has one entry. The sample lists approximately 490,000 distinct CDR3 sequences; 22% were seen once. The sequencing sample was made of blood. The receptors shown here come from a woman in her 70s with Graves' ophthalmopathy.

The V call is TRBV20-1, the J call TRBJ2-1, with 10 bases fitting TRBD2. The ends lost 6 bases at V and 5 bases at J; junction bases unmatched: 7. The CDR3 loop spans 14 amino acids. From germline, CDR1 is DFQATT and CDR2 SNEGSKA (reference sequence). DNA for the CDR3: TGCAGTGCCCCGCCGGGACTAGCGAACAATGAGCAGTTCTTC. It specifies CSAPPGLANNEQFF.

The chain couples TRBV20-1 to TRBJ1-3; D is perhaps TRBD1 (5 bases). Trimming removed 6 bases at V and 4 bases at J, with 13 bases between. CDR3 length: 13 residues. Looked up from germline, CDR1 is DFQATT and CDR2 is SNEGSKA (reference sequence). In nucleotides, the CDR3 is TGCAGTGCCGGACATATCGGGGGAAACACCATATATTTT. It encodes CSAGHIGGNTIYF.

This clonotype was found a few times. CDR3 nucleotides: TGTGCCAGCAGCGTAGGATCGGGCCCTAGCTCCTACAATGAGCAGTTCTTC. Translation: CASSVGSGPSSYNEQFF. This chain joins TRBV9 and TRBJ2-1; no reliable D call. The CDR3 is made up of 17 amino acids. V dropped 0 bases and J dropped 0 bases, with 13 bases sitting between them. CDR1 and CDR2 from the germline V gene are SGDLS and YYNGEE.

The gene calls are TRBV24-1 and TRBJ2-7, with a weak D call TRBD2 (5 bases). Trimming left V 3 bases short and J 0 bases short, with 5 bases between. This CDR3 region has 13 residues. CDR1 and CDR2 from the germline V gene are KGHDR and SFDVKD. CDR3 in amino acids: CATSDGSSYEQYF. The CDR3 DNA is TGTGCCACCAGTGATGGGAGCTCCTACGAGCAGTACTTC.

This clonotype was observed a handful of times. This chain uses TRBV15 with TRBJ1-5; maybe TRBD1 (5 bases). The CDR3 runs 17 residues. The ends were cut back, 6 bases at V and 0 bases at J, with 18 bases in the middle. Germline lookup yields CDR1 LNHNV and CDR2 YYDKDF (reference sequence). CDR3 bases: TGTGCCACCAGTGAACGGGGGGGATTCTATAGCAATCAGCCCCAGCATTTT. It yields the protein CATSERGGFYSNQPQHF.

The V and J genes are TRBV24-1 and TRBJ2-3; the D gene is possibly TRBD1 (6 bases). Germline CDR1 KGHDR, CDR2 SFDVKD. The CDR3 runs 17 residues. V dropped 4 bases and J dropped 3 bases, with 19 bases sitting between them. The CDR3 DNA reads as TGTGCCACCAGTGACCCTATGGGGGCGATGTGGACAGATACGCAGTATTTT. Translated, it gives CATSDPMGAMWTDTQYF.

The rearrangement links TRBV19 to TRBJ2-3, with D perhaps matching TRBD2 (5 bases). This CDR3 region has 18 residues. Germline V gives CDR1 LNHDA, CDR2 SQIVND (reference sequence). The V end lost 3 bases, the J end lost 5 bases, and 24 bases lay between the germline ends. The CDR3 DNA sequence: TGTGCCAGTAGTATCCGTGGGGAGTCTTTGGCCTCCGGAGATACGCAGTATTTT. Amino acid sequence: CASSIRGESLASGDTQYF.

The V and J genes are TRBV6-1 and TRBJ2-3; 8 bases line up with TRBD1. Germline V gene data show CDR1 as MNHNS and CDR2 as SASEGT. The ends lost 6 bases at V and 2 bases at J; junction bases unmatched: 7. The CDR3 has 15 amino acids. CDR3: CASSSQGGLTDTQYF. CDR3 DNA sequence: TGTGCCAGCAGCTCACAGGGGGGACTCACAGATACGCAGTATTTT.

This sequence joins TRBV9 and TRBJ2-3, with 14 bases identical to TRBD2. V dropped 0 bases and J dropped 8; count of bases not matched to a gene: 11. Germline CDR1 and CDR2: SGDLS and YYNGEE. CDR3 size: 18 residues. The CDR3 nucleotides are TGTGCCAGCAGCGTAGGGCAGGGGACTAGCGGGAGTGGAGGTACGCAGTATTTT. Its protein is CASSVGQGTSGSGGTQYF. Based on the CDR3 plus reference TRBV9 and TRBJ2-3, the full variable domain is DSGVTQTPKHLITATGQRVTLRCSPRSGDLSVYWYQQSLDQGLQFLIQYYNGEERAKGNILERFSAQQFPDLHSELNLSSLELGDSALYFCASSVGQGTSGSGGTQYFGPGTRLTVL.

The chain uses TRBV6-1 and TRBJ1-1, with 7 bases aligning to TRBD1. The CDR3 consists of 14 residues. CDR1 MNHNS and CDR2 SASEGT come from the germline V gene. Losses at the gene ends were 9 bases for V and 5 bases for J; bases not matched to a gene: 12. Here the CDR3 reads CASSITGVGTEAFF. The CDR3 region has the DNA TGTGCCAGTAGTATAACAGGGGTGGGGACTGAAGCTTTCTTT.

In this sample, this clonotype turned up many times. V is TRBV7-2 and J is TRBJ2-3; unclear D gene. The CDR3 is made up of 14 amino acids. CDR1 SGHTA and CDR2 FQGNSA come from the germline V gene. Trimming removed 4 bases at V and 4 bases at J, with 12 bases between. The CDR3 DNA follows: TGTGCCAGCAGCTCCCTCCCGTCACCAGATACGCAGTATTTT. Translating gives CASSSLPSPDTQYF.

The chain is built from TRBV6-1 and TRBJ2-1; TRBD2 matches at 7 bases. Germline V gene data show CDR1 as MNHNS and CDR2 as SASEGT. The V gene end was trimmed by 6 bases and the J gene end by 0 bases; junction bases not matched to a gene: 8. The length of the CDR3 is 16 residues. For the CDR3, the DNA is TGTGCCAGCAGCCCTAGGCGGGGGAGCTCCTACAATGAGCAGTTCTTC. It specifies CASSPRRGSSYNEQFF.

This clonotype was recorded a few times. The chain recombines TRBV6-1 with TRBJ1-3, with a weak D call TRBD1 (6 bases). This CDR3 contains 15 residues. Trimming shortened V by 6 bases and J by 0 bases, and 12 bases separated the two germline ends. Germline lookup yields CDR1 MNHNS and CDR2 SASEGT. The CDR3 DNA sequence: TGTGCCAGCAGCCATAGAGGGGGCTCTGGAAACACCATATATTTT. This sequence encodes CASSHRGGSGNTIYF.

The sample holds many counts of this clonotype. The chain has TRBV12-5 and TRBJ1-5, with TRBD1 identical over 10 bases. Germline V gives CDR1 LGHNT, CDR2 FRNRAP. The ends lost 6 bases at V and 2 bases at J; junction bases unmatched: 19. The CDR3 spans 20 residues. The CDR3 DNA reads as TGTGCTAGTGGCAAGATCCCCTGGGGACAGGGGCTTGGGGGCAATCAGCCCCAGCATTTT. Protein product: CASGKIPWGQGLGGNQPQHF.

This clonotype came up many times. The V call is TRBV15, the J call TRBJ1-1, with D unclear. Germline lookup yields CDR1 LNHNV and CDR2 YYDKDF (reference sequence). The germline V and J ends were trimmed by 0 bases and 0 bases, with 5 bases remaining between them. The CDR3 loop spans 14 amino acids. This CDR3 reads CATSRDPMNTEAFF. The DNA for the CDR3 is TGTGCCACCAGCAGAGATCCTATGAACACTGAAGCTTTCTTT.

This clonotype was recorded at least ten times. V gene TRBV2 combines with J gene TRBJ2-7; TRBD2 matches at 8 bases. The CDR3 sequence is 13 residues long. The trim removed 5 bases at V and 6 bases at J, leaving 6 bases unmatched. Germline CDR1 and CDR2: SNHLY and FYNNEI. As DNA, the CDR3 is TGTGCCAGCAGTAGGCGGGAGGAGGGCGAGCAGTACTTC. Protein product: CASSRREEGEQYF.

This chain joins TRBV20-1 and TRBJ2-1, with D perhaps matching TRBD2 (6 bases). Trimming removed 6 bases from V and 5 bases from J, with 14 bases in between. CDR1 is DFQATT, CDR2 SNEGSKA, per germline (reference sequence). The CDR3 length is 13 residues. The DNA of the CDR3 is TGCAGTGCGGCCGGGAGACTTAACAATGAGCAGTTCTTC. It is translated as CSAAGRLNNEQFF.

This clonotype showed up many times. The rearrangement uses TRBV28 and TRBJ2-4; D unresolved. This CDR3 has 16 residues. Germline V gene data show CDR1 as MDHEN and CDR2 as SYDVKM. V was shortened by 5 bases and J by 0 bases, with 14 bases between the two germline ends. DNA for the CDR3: TGTGCCAGCAGTACCGTTAGGGCTCTAGCCAAAAACATTCAGTACTTC. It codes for CASSTVRALAKNIQYF.

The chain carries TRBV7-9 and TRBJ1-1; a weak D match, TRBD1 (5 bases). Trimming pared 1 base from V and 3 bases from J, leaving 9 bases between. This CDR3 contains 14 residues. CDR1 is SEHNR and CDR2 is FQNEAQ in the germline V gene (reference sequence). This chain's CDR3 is CASSLVRVDTEAFF. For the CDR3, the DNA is TGTGCCAGCAGCTTAGTCAGGGTTGACACTGAAGCTTTCTTT.

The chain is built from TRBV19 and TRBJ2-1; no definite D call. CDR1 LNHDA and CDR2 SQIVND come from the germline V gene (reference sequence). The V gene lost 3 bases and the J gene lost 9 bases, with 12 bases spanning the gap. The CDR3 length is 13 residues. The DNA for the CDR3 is TGTGCCAGTAGTATCATGGGCCTGGGTGAGCAGTTCTTC. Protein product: CASSIMGLGEQFF.

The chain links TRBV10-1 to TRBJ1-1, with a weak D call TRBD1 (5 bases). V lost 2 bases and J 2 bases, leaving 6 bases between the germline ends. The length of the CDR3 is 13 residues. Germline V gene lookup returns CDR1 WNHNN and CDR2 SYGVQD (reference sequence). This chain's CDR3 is CASSERDNTEAFF. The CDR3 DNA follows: TGCGCCAGCAGTGAGAGGGACAACACTGAAGCTTTCTTT.